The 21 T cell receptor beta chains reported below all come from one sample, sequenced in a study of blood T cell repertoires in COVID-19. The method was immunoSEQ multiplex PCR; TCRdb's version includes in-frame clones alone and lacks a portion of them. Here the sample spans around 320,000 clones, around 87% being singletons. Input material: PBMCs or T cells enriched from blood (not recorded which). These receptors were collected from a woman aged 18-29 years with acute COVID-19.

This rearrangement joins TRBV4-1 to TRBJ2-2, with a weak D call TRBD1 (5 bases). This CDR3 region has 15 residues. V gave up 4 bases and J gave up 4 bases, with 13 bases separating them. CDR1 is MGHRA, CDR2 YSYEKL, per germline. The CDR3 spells CASSPGHSFTGELFF. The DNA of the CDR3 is TGCGCCAGCAGCCCCGGACACTCTTTCACCGGGGAGCTGTTTTTT.

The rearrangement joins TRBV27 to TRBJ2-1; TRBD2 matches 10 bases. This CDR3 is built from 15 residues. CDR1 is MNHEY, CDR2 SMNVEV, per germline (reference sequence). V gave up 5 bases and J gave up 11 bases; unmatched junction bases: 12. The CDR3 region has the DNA TGTGCCAGCAGTCTCGAATGGACTAGCGGCTCCAAGCAGTTCTTC. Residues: CASSLEWTSGSKQFF.

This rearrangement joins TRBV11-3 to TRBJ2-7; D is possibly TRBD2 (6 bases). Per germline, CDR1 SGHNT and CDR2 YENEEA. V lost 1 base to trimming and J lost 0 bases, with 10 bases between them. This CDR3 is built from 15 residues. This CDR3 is CASSLGGTVSYEQYF. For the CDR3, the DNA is TGTGCCAGCAGCTTAGGCGGGACGGTCTCCTACGAGCAGTACTTC.

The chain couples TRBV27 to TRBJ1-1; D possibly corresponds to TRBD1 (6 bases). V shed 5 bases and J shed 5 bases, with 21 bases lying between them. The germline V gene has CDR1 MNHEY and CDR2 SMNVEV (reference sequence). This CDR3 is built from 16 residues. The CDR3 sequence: CASSPERGLRGTEAFF. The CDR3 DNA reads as TGTGCCAGCAGTCCGGAGAGAGGGTTGAGGGGGACTGAAGCTTTCTTT.

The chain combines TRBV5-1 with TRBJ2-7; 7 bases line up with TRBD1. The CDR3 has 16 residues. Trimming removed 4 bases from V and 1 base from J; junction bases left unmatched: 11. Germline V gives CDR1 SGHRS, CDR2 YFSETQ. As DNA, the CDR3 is TGCGCCAGCAGCCCGACACGGGGACAGATTTCCTACGAGCAGTACTTC. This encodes CASSPTRGQISYEQYF.

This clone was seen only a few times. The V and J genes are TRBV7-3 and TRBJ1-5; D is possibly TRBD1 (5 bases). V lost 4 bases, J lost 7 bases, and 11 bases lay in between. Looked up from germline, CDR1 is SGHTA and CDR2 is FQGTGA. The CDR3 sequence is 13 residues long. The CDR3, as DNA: TGTGCCAGCAGCTCCATGGGGGGACAGCCCCAGCATTTT. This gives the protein CASSSMGGQPQHF.

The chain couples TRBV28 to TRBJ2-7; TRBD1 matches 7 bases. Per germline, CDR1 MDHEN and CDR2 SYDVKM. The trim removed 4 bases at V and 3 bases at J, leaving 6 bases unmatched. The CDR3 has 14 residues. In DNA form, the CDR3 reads TGTGCCAGCAGTTACGGACAGGCGTACTACGAGCAGTACTTC. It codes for CASSYGQAYYEQYF.

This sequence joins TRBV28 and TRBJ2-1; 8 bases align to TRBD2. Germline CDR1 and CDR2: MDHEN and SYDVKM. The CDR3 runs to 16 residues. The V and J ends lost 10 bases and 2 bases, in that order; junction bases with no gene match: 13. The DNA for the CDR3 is TGTGCCACGTTATCCTTTAGCGGGACGCCCTACAATGAGCAGTTCTTC. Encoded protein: CATLSFSGTPYNEQFF. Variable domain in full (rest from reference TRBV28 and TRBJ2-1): DVKVTQSSRYLVKRTGEKVFLECVQDMDHENMFWYRQDPGLGLRLIYFSYDVKMKEKGDIPEGYSVSREKKERFSLILESASTNQTSMYLCATLSFSGTPYNEQFFGPGTRLTVL.

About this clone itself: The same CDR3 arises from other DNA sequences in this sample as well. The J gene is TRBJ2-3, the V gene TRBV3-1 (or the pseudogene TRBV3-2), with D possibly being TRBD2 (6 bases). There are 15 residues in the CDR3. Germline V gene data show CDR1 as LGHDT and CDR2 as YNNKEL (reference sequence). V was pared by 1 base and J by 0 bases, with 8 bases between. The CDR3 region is CASSQGGDSTDTQYF. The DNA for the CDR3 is TGTGCCAGCAGCCAAGGGGGGGACAGCACAGATACGCAGTATTTT.

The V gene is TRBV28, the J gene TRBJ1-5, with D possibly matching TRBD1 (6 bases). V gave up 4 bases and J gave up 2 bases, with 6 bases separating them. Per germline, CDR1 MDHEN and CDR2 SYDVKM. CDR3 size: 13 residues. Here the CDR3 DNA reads TGTGCCAGCAGTTGGACAGGCAATCAGCCCCAGCATTTT. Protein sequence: CASSWTGNQPQHF.

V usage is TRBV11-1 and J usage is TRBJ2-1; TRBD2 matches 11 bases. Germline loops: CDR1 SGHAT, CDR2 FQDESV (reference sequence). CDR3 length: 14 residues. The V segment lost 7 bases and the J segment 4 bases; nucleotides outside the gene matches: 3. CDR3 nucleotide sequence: TGTGCCAGCAATCTAGCGGGAGGTTACAATGAGCAGTTCTTC. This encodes CASNLAGGYNEQFF.

DNA for the CDR3: TGTGCCATCAGCGCCCGACAGGAAGGTGGAAACACCATATATTTT. Residues: CAISARQEGGNTIYF. The V and J genes are TRBV10-3 and TRBJ1-3, with a weak D call TRBD1 (6 bases). Per the germline V gene, CDR1 is ENHRY and CDR2 is SYGVKD. The CDR3 is 15 amino acids. V lost 6 bases and J lost 3, with 15 bases in between.

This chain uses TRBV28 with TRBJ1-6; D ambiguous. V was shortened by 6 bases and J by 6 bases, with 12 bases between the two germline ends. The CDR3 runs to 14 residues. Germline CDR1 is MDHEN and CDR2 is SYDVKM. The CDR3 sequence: CASSPGGSNSPLHF. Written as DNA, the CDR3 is TGTGCCAGCAGCCCGGGAGGGTCTAATTCACCCCTCCACTTT.

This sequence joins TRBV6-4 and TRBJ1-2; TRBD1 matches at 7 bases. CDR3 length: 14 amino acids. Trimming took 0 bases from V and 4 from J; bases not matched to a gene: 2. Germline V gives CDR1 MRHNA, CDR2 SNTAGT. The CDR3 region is CASSDSWDSYGYTF. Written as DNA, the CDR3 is TGTGCCAGCAGTGACTCGTGGGACAGCTATGGCTACACCTTC.

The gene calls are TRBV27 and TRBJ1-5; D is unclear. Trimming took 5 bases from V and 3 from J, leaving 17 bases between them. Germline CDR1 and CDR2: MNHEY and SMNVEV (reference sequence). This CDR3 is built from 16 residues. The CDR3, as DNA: TGTGCCAGCAGTCCCCGCGCGGCGAGCTACAATCAGCCCCAGCATTTT. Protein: CASSPRAASYNQPQHF.

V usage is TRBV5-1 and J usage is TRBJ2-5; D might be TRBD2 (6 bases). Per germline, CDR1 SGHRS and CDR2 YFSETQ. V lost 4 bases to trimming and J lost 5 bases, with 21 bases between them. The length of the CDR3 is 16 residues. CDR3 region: CASSPPSTGVSETQYF. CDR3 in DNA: TGCGCCAGCAGCCCCCCTAGTACGGGGGTTTCGGAGACCCAGTACTTC. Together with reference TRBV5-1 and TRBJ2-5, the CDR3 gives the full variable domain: KAGVTQTPRYLIKTRGQQVTLSCSPISGHRSVSWYQQTPGQGLQFLFEYFSETQRNKGNFPGRFSGRQFSNSRSEMNVSTLELGDSALYLCASSPPSTGVSETQYFGPGTRLLVL.

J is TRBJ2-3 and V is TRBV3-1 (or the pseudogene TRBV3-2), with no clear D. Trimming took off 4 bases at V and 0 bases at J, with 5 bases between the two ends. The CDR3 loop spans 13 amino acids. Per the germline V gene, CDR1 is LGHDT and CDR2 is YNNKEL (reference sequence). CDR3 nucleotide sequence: TGTGCCAGCAGCCCCCTGAGCACAGATACGCAGTATTTT. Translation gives CASSPLSTDTQYF.

The CDR3 sequence is CASSHIDRPEVHF. In DNA, the CDR3 is TGCGCCAGCAGCCACATCGACAGGCCTGAGGTGCATTTT. The chain joins TRBV4-1 to TRBJ1-5, with D possibly matching TRBD1 (6 bases). Trimming took 3 bases from V and 15 from J, leaving 18 bases between them. This CDR3 has 13 amino acids. Germline CDR1 MGHRA, CDR2 YSYEKL.

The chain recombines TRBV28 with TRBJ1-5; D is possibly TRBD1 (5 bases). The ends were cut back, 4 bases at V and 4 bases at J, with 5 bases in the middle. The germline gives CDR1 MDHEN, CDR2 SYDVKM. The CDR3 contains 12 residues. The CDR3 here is CASSYRNQPQHF. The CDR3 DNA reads TGTGCCAGCAGTTACAGGAATCAGCCCCAGCATTTT. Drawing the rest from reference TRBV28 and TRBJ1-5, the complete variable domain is DVKVTQSSRYLVKRTGEKVFLECVQDMDHENMFWYRQDPGLGLRLIYFSYDVKMKEKGDIPEGYSVSREKKERFSLILESASTNQTSMYLCASSYRNQPQHFGDGTRLSIL.

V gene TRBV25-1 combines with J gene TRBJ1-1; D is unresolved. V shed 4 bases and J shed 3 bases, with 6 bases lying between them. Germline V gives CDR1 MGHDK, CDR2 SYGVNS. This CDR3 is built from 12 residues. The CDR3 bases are TGTGCCAGCAGTGGAAAGCACACTGAAGCTTTCTTT. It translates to CASSGKHTEAFF.

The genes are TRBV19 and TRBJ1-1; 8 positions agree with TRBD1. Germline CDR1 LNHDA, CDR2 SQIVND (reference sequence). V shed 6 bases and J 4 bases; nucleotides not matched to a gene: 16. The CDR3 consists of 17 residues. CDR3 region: CASSHQGALGLGTEAFF. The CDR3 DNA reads TGTGCCAGTAGCCACCAGGGGGCGCTTGGTTTAGGCACTGAAGCTTTCTTT.